The 6 T cell receptor beta chains below were found in one sample sequenced in a study of cytomegalovirus exposure and HLA in healthy donors. The study ran its PCR with 60 Vbeta and 13 Jbeta primers. The protocol was immunoSEQ multiplex PCR, while the TCRdb copy is restricted to in-frame clones and leaves out a portion. The table includes around 150,000 clones, around 80% detected once. Source material: PBMCs. Receptors originate from a male donor in good health and CMV-seropositive.

This clone was counted only a few times. This chain connects TRBV19 to TRBJ1-5, with D possibly matching TRBD1 (5 bases). The CDR3 has 16 residues. CDR1 LNHDA and CDR2 SQIVND come from the germline V gene (reference sequence). Trimming pared 1 base from V and 0 bases from J, leaving 10 bases between. The CDR3 is CASSIGDSHSNQPQHF. For the CDR3, the DNA is TGTGCCAGTAGTATAGGCGACAGCCATAGCAATCAGCCCCAGCATTTT.

This sequence joins TRBV9 and TRBJ2-2; no reliable D call. This CDR3 spans 14 amino acids. Per the germline V gene, CDR1 is SGDLS and CDR2 is YYNGEE. V lost 6 bases and J 2 bases, leaving 11 bases between the germline ends. CDR3 nucleotides: TGTGCCAGCACCCAAAGCCCAAACACCGGGGAGCTGTTTTTT. This gives the protein CASTQSPNTGELFF.

The chain employs TRBV28 and TRBJ2-2, with TRBD1 identical over 7 bases. Germline V gene sequence: CDR1 MDHEN, CDR2 SYDVKM. The CDR3 is made up of 15 amino acids. The V segment lost 2 bases and the J segment 7 bases; nucleotides outside the gene matches: 7. The CDR3 coding sequence is TGTGCCAGCAGTTTAAGGGGGACAGCTAGCGGGGAGCTGTTTTTT. Translated: CASSLRGTASGELFF.

The chain links TRBV5-1 to TRBJ1-4; 10 nucleotides match TRBD1. The CDR3 is 14 amino acids. Germline V lookup: CDR1 SGHRS, CDR2 YFSETQ. The junction had 3 bases not matched to a gene; V was cut back by 4 bases and J by 6 bases. CDR3 DNA: TGCGCCAGCAGCCCGGGGACAGGGGATGAAAAACTGTTTTTT. It codes for CASSPGTGDEKLFF.

V is TRBV7-9 and J is TRBJ1-5; D gene unclear. This CDR3 comprises 16 residues. Trimming took off 2 bases at V and 2 bases at J, with 13 bases between the two ends. CDR1 is SEHNR, CDR2 FQNEAQ, per germline (reference sequence). CDR3 sequence reads: CASSLYGIGGNQPQHF. Here the CDR3 DNA reads TGTGCCAGCAGCTTATACGGGATCGGGGGCAATCAGCCCCAGCATTTT. The full variable domain, its missing parts supplied by reference TRBV7-9 and TRBJ1-5, is DTGVSQNPRHKITKRGQNVTFRCDPISEHNRLYWYRQTLGQGPEFLTYFQNEAQLEKSRLLSDRFSAERPKGSFSTLEIQRTEQGDSAMYLCASSLYGIGGNQPQHFGDGTRLSIL.

The rearrangement links TRBV11-2 to TRBJ2-7, with D tentatively TRBD2 (6 bases). V shed 0 bases and J shed 1 base, with 10 bases lying between them. The CDR3 totals 15 residues. Germline CDR1 SGHAT, CDR2 FQNNGV. The CDR3 nucleotides read TGTGCCAGCAGCTTAGAGCTGGGACTTTCCTACGAGCAGTACTTC. As protein: CASSLELGLSYEQYF.